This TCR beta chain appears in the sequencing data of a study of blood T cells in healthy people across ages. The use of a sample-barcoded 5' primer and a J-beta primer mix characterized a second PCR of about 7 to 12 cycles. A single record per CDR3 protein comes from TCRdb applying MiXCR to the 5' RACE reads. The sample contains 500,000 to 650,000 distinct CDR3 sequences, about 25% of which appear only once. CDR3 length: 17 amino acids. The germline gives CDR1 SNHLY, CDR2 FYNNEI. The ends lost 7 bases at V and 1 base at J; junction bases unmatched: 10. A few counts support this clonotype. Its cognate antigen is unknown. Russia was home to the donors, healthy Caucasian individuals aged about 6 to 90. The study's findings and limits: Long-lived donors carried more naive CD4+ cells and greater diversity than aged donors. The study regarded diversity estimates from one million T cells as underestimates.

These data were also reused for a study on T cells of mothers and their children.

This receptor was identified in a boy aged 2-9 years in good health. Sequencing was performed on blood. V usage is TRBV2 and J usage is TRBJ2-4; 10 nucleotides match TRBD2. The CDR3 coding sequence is TGTGCCAGCACCGCTAGAGCGGGAGGGCAGGCCAAAAACATTCAGTACTTC. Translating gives CASTARAGGQAKNIQYF. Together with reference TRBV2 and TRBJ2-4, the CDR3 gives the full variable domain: EPEVTQTPSHQVTQMGQEVILRCVPISNHLYFYWYRQILGQKVEFLVSFYNNEISEKSEIFDDQFSVERPDGSNFTLKIRSTKLEDSAMYFCASTARAGGQAKNIQYFGAGTRLSVL.